The source of this T cell receptor beta chain is a study of blood T cells in healthy people across ages. Using a J-beta primer mix together with a sample-barcoded 5' primer, a second PCR was run for roughly 7 to 11 cycles. TCRdb passed the 5' RACE reads through MiXCR, listing each CDR3 protein once. The sample consists of roughly 790,000 distinct CDR3 sequences, roughly 43% of them appearing once. Researchers isolated at least 6.5 million PBMCs per sample. Only a few counts were recorded for this clonotype. The antigen is undetermined. Study outcomes and limitations: Underestimates were what the diversity estimates from one million T cells were considered to be. In older individuals, TCR beta diversity per million T cells was lower, falling roughly linearly with age.

Sample: blood. The sequence was collected from a woman in her sixties or seventies in good health.

CDR3 sequence (DNA): TGCAGCGTTGAAGCAGGGGGCGTTTTTTCCTACGAGCAGTACTTC. It yields the protein CSVEAGGVFSYEQYF. This chain links TRBV29-1 with TRBJ2-7, with TRBD1 identical over 8 bases. V was pared by 1 base and J by 1 base, with 6 bases of the junction left unmatched. The CDR3 consists of 15 residues. Looked up from germline, CDR1 is SQVTM and CDR2 is ANQGSEA.